A single sample is the source of the 15 T cell receptor beta chains below, sequenced in a study of breast tumors, draining lymph nodes, adjacent tissues. Axillary draining lymph nodes of breast cancer patients supplied the node samples. MiXCR, run by TCRdb on the multiplex PCR reads, gives a single entry per CDR3 protein. The profile shows about 100,000 distinct CDR3 sequences, around 21% of them singletons. Sequencing was done on a sample of axillary lymph node tissue. The receptors here all came from a female donor with breast cancer. Some clones in this sample may be carry-over from other donors' samples.

J is TRBJ1-2 and V is TRBV7-9, with 11 nucleotides matching TRBD1. Germline CDR1 reads SEHNR; CDR2 reads FQNEAQ (reference sequence). The junction had 6 bases not matched to a gene; V was cut back by 0 bases and J by 6 bases. The CDR3 totals 16 residues. The CDR3: CASSLANGQGAHGYTF. The DNA for the CDR3 is TGTGCCAGCAGCTTAGCCAACGGACAGGGGGCCCATGGCTACACCTTC.

V and J are TRBV3-1 and TRBJ2-5, with unresolved D. Trimming cost V 3 bases and J 3 bases, with 14 bases left between them. The CDR3 length is 15 residues. Germline CDR1 and CDR2: LGHDT and YNNKEL (reference sequence). The CDR3 sequence is CASSQYWGEKETQYF. CDR3 nucleotide sequence: TGTGCCAGCAGCCAGTACTGGGGTGAGAAAGAGACCCAGTACTTC.

This clonotype was seen at least ten times. The genes are TRBV7-9 and TRBJ2-2; 8 bases fit TRBD1. The CDR3 contains 16 residues. Trimming at V came to 3 bases and at J to 0 bases, leaving 3 bases not matched to a gene. In germline, CDR1 is SEHNR, CDR2 FQNEAQ (reference sequence). The CDR3 protein is CASSLGQATNTGELFF. CDR3 bases: TGTGCCAGCAGCTTGGGACAGGCCACGAACACCGGGGAGCTGTTTTTT.

This chain uses TRBV5-5 with TRBJ1-1; TRBD1 aligns across 9 bases. J was trimmed by 4 bases and V by 4 bases; bases with no gene match: 5. From germline, CDR1 is SGHKS and CDR2 YYEKEE (reference sequence). This CDR3 region has 14 residues. The CDR3 nucleotides are TGTGCCAGCAGCACAGGACAGGGGTTCACTGAAGCTTTCTTT. Translating it yields CASSTGQGFTEAFF.

This clonotype was seen at least ten times. This chain joins TRBV27 and TRBJ1-2; 10 bases agree with TRBD1. The germline V gene has CDR1 MNHEY and CDR2 SMNVEV (reference sequence). V shed 6 bases and J 8 bases; nucleotides not matched to a gene: 12. The CDR3 has 15 amino acids. CDR3: CASRRTGGRVEGYTF. DNA of the CDR3: TGTGCCAGCAGAAGGACAGGGGGTAGGGTGGAAGGCTACACCTTC.

This clonotype was picked up a small number of times. The chain combines TRBV10-3 with TRBJ2-2; D tentatively reads TRBD1 or TRBD2 (5 bases each). V lost 4 bases to trimming and J lost 4 bases, with 7 bases between them. This CDR3 region has 13 residues. Germline CDR1 and CDR2: ENHRY and SYGVKD. The CDR3: CAISGGPTGELFF. The DNA of the CDR3 is TGTGCCATCAGTGGGGGACCCACCGGGGAGCTGTTTTTT.

This clonotype was observed at least ten times. The chain employs TRBV9 and TRBJ2-3; TRBD1 is a possible D gene (6 bases). Germline CDR1 SGDLS, CDR2 YYNGEE. Trimming pared 0 bases from V and 0 bases from J, leaving 8 bases between. The CDR3 sequence is 15 residues long. In DNA, the CDR3 is TGTGCCAGCAGCGTAGGGACAGTTAGCACAGATACGCAGTATTTT. This codes for CASSVGTVSTDTQYF. Drawing the rest from reference TRBV9 and TRBJ2-3, the complete variable domain is DSGVTQTPKHLITATGQRVTLRCSPRSGDLSVYWYQQSLDQGLQFLIQYYNGEERAKGNILERFSAQQFPDLHSELNLSSLELGDSALYFCASSVGTVSTDTQYFGPGTRLTVL.

This chain links TRBV2 with TRBJ1-1, with D unresolved. The CDR3 totals 14 residues. Germline V lookup: CDR1 SNHLY, CDR2 FYNNEI. Trimming took off 6 bases at V and 4 bases at J, with 15 bases between the two ends. The CDR3 here is CASREGPLGTEAFF. CDR3 nucleotides: TGTGCCAGCAGAGAGGGCCCATTGGGCACTGAAGCTTTCTTT.

This clonotype has a count of ten or more. The J gene is TRBJ2-7, the V gene TRBV6-1; D might be TRBD1 (6 bases). The CDR3 contains 13 residues. The germline V gene has CDR1 MNHNS and CDR2 SASEGT. V was trimmed by 7 bases and J by 5 bases, leaving 15 bases between them. Here the CDR3 DNA reads TGTGCCAGCATTTTGTGGGACACCCACGAGCAGTACTTC. It is translated as CASILWDTHEQYF.

This rearrangement joins TRBV15 to TRBJ1-5; D gene unclear. Germline V gives CDR1 LNHNV, CDR2 YYDKDF (reference sequence). Trimming removed 8 bases at V and 0 bases at J, with 17 bases between. CDR3 length equals 16 residues. As DNA, the CDR3 is TGTGCCACCCGCGATGGAGGGCCTTATAGCAATCAGCCCCAGCATTTT. This translates into CATRDGGPYSNQPQHF. The full variable domain, with the rest looked up from reference TRBV15 and TRBJ1-5, is DAMVIQNPRYQVTQFGKPVTLSCSQTLNHNVMYWYQQKSSQAPKLLFHYYDKDFNNEADTPDNFQSRRPNTSFCFLDIRSPGLGDTAMYLCATRDGGPYSNQPQHFGDGTRLSIL.

This clonotype has more than one count but fewer than ten. The chain is built from TRBV6-1 and TRBJ2-3; D is ambiguous. CDR1 and CDR2 (germline): MNHNS, SASEGT. The length of the CDR3 is 15 residues. V dropped 1 base and J dropped 5 bases, with 13 bases sitting between them. The CDR3 here is CASSEEETWGDTQYF. CDR3 DNA: TGTGCCAGCAGTGAAGAAGAGACCTGGGGAGATACGCAGTATTTT.

This clonotype was recorded at least ten times. The J gene is TRBJ2-3, the V gene TRBV7-2, with TRBD2 identical over 7 bases. V shed 2 bases and J 2 bases; nucleotides not matched to a gene: 4. The CDR3 has 15 amino acids. CDR1 SGHTA and CDR2 FQGNSA come from the germline V gene. The CDR3 spells CASSLSRLATDTQYF. CDR3 DNA sequence: TGTGCCAGCAGCTTATCTCGACTAGCCACAGATACGCAGTATTTT.

The CDR3, as DNA: TGCAGCGTTACAAACAGGGGCGGAAACACCATATATTTT. Its translation: CSVTNRGGNTIYF. This chain joins TRBV29-1 and TRBJ1-3; 7 nucleotides agree with TRBD1. This CDR3 spans 13 amino acids. Per germline, CDR1 SQVTM and CDR2 ANQGSEA. The J segment lost 4 bases and the V segment lost 5 bases, leaving 5 bases of the junction unmatched.

This clonotype was recorded at least ten times. The V and J genes are TRBV19 and TRBJ1-6; tentative D call: TRBD1 (5 bases). Germline CDR1 is LNHDA and CDR2 is SQIVND (reference sequence). V lost 2 bases, J lost 11 bases, and 10 bases lay in between. The CDR3 is 13 amino acids. CDR3 residues: CASSIWGRAPLHF. CDR3 DNA sequence: TGTGCCAGTAGTATATGGGGCCGGGCACCCCTCCACTTT.

This clonotype was seen at least ten times. The chain is built from TRBV7-2 and TRBJ2-1; D uncertain. Germline V gene sequence: CDR1 SGHTA, CDR2 FQGNSA. V was pared by 0 bases and J by 4 bases, with 7 bases between. There are 14 residues in the CDR3. As DNA, the CDR3 is TGTGCCAGCAGCTTAGCGACACGGTACAATGAGCAGTTCTTC. Residues: CASSLATRYNEQFF.